A single sample is the source of the 25 T cell receptor beta chains below, sequenced in a study of blood T cells in healthy people across ages. Primers used in a second PCR of about 6 to 11 cycles were a sample-barcoded 5' primer and a J-beta primer mix. TCRdb used MiXCR to reprocess the 5' RACE reads, holding one entry per CDR3 protein. The data show around 1,500,000 distinct CDR3 sequences, approximately 38% seen once. Sequencing input: blood. Receptors were obtained from a woman younger than 35 in good health.

This clonotype showed up many times. The genes are TRBV4-2 and TRBJ2-7; 8 positions match TRBD2. From germline, CDR1 is LGHNA and CDR2 YNFKEQ. The CDR3 has 14 amino acids. The J segment lost 2 bases and the V segment lost 4 bases, leaving 4 bases of the junction unmatched. The CDR3 DNA is TGTGCCAGCAGCCTCCCGGGACTAGCCTACGAGCAGTACTTC. It encodes CASSLPGLAYEQYF.

The chain is built from TRBV20-1 and TRBJ2-1; TRBD2 agrees at 7 bases. Germline loops: CDR1 DFQATT, CDR2 SNEGSKA (reference sequence). Losses at the gene ends were 3 bases for V and 2 bases for J; bases not matched to a gene: 10. CDR3 length: 16 residues. The chain's CDR3 is CSASGINLAAYNEQFF. CDR3 nucleotide sequence: TGCAGTGCTAGCGGGATTAATCTAGCGGCCTACAATGAGCAGTTCTTC.

The chain recombines TRBV5-1 with TRBJ1-2; D may be TRBD1 (5 bases). The V and J ends lost 4 bases and 8 bases respectively, with 12 bases between them. The CDR3 extends over 12 amino acids. CDR1 and CDR2 (germline): SGHRS, YFSETQ. For the CDR3, the DNA is TGCGCCAGCAGCACCCGGGACGGAGGCTACACCTTC. It is translated as CASSTRDGGYTF.

This clonotype turned up a few times. The V and J genes are TRBV5-1 and TRBJ2-3; D is possibly TRBD1 (6 bases). The CDR3 is 15 residues long. Trimming left V 4 bases short and J 1 base short, with 13 bases between. Germline lookup yields CDR1 SGHRS and CDR2 YFSETQ. CDR3 amino acids: CASSLRTERTDTQYF. DNA for the CDR3: TGCGCCAGCAGCCTGCGGACAGAGCGCACAGATACGCAGTATTTT.

The V call is TRBV20-1, the J call TRBJ1-2; D is ambiguous. This CDR3 region has 12 residues. Trimming removed 3 bases at V and 4 bases at J, with 9 bases between. The V gene's germline CDR1 is DFQATT and CDR2 SNEGSKA (reference sequence). This chain's CDR3 is CSASVQSYGYTF. The CDR3 bases are TGCAGTGCTAGCGTACAGAGCTATGGCTACACCTTC.

A few counts support this clonotype. V is TRBV12-3 or TRBV12-4 and J is TRBJ1-2; D gene ambiguous. Trimming stripped 5 bases from V and 7 bases from J, with 20 bases between. This CDR3 is 15 amino acids long. CDR3 nucleotides: TGTGCCAGCAGTCTGACATCAAGGCCTGTCGGTGGCTACACCTTC. Residues: CASSLTSRPVGGYTF.

This clonotype was recorded a few times. The rearrangement uses TRBV20-1 and TRBJ1-2, with D uncertain. This CDR3 spans 15 amino acids. V lost 0 bases to trimming and J lost 4 bases, with 15 bases between them. Germline assignment: CDR1 DFQATT and CDR2 SNEGSKA (reference sequence). The CDR3 nucleotides are TGCAGTGCTAGAGAAGCCTCGATAGGAGCCTATGGCTACACCTTC. Protein sequence: CSAREASIGAYGYTF.

The chain has TRBV30 and TRBJ1-5, with D unresolved. V was clipped by 2 bases and J by 2 bases, with 16 bases between them. The CDR3 totals 16 residues. CDR1 is GTSNPN and CDR2 is SVGIG in the germline V gene (reference sequence). The CDR3: CAWSSTRISRNQPQHF. The CDR3 coding sequence is TGTGCCTGGAGTTCCACACGCATCTCGCGCAATCAGCCCCAGCATTTT.

The chain is built from TRBV7-9 and TRBJ2-7; D possibly corresponds to TRBD1 (6 bases). With 4 bases removed from V and 0 bases from J, the gap between germline ends came to 19 bases. CDR1 is SEHNR, CDR2 FQNEAQ, per germline (reference sequence). This CDR3 spans 17 amino acids. The CDR3 DNA sequence: TGTGCCAGCAGCTCCCCCGCCAGGGGATCAGGCTCCTACGAGCAGTACTTC. Translating gives CASSSPARGSGSYEQYF.

J is TRBJ1-2 and V is TRBV7-9, with D perhaps TRBD1 (6 bases). This CDR3 spans 15 amino acids. Germline V gene data show CDR1 as SEHNR and CDR2 as FQNEAQ (reference sequence). Trimming left V 1 base short and J 3 bases short, with 12 bases between. As DNA, the CDR3 is TGTGCCAGCAGCTTAGGTCCAGGGGCCGACTATGGCTACACCTTC. It translates to CASSLGPGADYGYTF.

This clonotype was counted between two and nine times. The genes are TRBV3-1 and TRBJ2-1; TRBD2 aligns across 7 bases. The CDR3 contains 14 residues. V was clipped by 2 bases and J by 9 bases; unmatched bases: 7. The germline V gene has CDR1 LGHDT and CDR2 YNNKEL (reference sequence). CDR3 amino acids: CASSQIGASGEQFF. CDR3 bases: TGTGCCAGCAGCCAAATCGGGGCTAGCGGTGAGCAGTTCTTC.

This clonotype was detected a few times. The rearrangement uses TRBV7-2 and TRBJ1-1, with 8 bases matching TRBD1. The CDR3 length is 14 residues. J gave up 3 bases and V 5 bases, and 5 bases lay outside the gene matches. CDR1 SGHTA and CDR2 FQGNSA come from the germline V gene. CDR3 nucleotides: TGTGCCAGCAGCGAGGTGACAGGGGACACTGAAGCTTTCTTT. This encodes CASSEVTGDTEAFF.

The chain uses TRBV20-1 and TRBJ2-3, with D perhaps TRBD1 (5 bases). This CDR3 has 14 residues. Trimming took 6 bases from V and 0 from J, leaving 13 bases between them. Germline CDR1 DFQATT, CDR2 SNEGSKA (reference sequence). The CDR3 nucleotides are TGCAGTGCCTTTCAGGGTTCTAGCACAGATACGCAGTATTTT. It specifies CSAFQGSSTDTQYF.

There are many counts of this clonotype. This chain uses TRBV27 with TRBJ2-7; D is unclear. This CDR3 has 12 amino acids. From germline, CDR1 is MNHEY and CDR2 SMNVEV (reference sequence). V was shortened by 1 base and J by 6 bases, with 7 bases between the two germline ends. The DNA of the CDR3 is TGTGCCAGCAGTTTATTGGCAGGCGAGCAGTACTTC. As protein: CASSLLAGEQYF.

This clonotype occurred once. This chain joins TRBV7-9 and TRBJ2-2; D may be TRBD1 (6 bases). The CDR3 contains 16 residues. Germline CDR1 is SEHNR and CDR2 is FQNEAQ (reference sequence). Between the trimmed V and J ends, which lost 6 bases and 0 bases, there was a span of 14 bases. For the CDR3, the DNA is TGTGCCAGCAGTCGCGACAGGTTCGCGAACACCGGGGAGCTGTTTTTT. Translation gives CASSRDRFANTGELFF.

The chain couples TRBV10-3 to TRBJ2-7; weak D call: TRBD2 (6 bases). CDR3 length equals 15 residues. V was cut by 11 bases and J by 2 bases, with 22 bases left in between. In germline, CDR1 is ENHRY, CDR2 SYGVKD. The CDR3 sequence: CAAWGEELSAYEQYF. The CDR3 DNA is TGTGCCGCTTGGGGGGAGGAGTTGAGCGCCTACGAGCAGTACTTC.

This clonotype has more than one count but fewer than ten. The J gene is TRBJ2-7, the V gene TRBV2, with 11 bases identical to TRBD2. Unmatched junction bases numbered 7, after V lost 5 bases and J lost 4 bases. Germline V gene data show CDR1 as SNHLY and CDR2 as FYNNEI. The CDR3 sequence is 15 residues long. The chain's CDR3 is CASSRPGTSGYEQYF. In nucleotides, the CDR3 is TGTGCCAGCAGTCGACCCGGGACTAGCGGTTACGAGCAGTACTTC.

The rearrangement joins TRBV7-2 to TRBJ2-3; 8 positions agree with TRBD2. The trim removed 5 bases at V and 9 bases at J, leaving 16 bases unmatched. The CDR3 has 16 amino acids. CDR1 and CDR2 (germline): SGHTA, FQGNSA. This CDR3 is CASSVGRGLAVDTQYF. The CDR3 nucleotides are TGTGCCAGCAGCGTAGGACGCGGACTAGCAGTCGACACGCAGTATTTT. Full variable domain (outside the CDR3, taken from reference TRBV7-2 and TRBJ2-3): GAGVSQSPSNKVTEKGKDVELRCDPISGHTALYWYRQSLGQGLEFLIYFQGNSAPDKSGLPSDRFSAERTGGSVSTLTIQRTQQEDSAVYLCASSVGRGLAVDTQYFGPGTRLTVL.

The chain couples TRBV5-6 to TRBJ2-4; D uncertain. CDR1 SGHDT and CDR2 YYEEEE come from the germline V gene. Trimming stripped 1 base from V and 5 bases from J, with 10 bases between. CDR3 size: 14 residues. Here the CDR3 reads CASSLLTLENIQYF. CDR3 coding DNA: TGTGCCAGCAGCTTGCTCACGTTGGAAAACATTCAGTACTTC.

The gene calls are TRBV11-1 and TRBJ1-1; a weak D match, TRBD1 (6 bases). V lost 5 bases and J 1 base, leaving 11 bases between the germline ends. CDR3 size: 14 residues. Germline V lookup: CDR1 SGHAT, CDR2 FQDESV (reference sequence). This CDR3 reads CASSPGTRNTEAFF. The CDR3 coding sequence is TGTGCCAGCAGCCCCGGGACACGGAACACTGAAGCTTTCTTT.

Here the CDR3 DNA reads TGTGCCAGCAGCTTAGAAAGTGGGGGGAACATTCAGTACTTC. Its protein product is CASSLESGGNIQYF. V gene TRBV11-2 combines with J gene TRBJ2-4; TRBD2 might be the D (6 bases). Germline values: CDR1 SGHAT, CDR2 FQNNGV. The CDR3 totals 14 residues. Trimming took off 0 bases at V and 7 bases at J, with 10 bases between the two ends. Looking up the rest from reference TRBV11-2 and TRBJ2-4 gives the full variable domain: EAGVAQSPRYKIIEKRQSVAFWCNPISGHATLYWYQQILGQGPKLLIQFQNNGVVDDSQLPKDRFSAERLKGVDSTLKIQPAKLEDSAVYLCASSLESGGNIQYFGAGTRLSVL.

The chain employs TRBV3-1 and TRBJ2-3; tentative D call: TRBD2 (6 bases). V dropped 1 base and J dropped 7 bases, with 9 bases sitting between them. Germline V gene sequence: CDR1 LGHDT, CDR2 YNNKEL (reference sequence). This CDR3 has 13 amino acids. The CDR3 DNA reads as TGTGCCAGCAGCCAAGTTGGGGGGAATACGCAGTATTTT. Protein product: CASSQVGGNTQYF.

This clonotype was seen repeatedly, ten times or more. The rearrangement joins TRBV5-1 to TRBJ2-1, with 7 bases fitting TRBD2. Germline CDR1 and CDR2: SGHRS and YFSETQ. Losses at the gene ends were 4 bases for V and 7 bases for J; bases not matched to a gene: 8. The CDR3 contains 14 residues. CDR3 DNA: TGCGCCAGCAGCCAAGCCGGGGGGAGGAATGAGCAGTTCTTC. Translated: CASSQAGGRNEQFF.

This clonotype has a handful of counts. The chain combines TRBV12-3 or TRBV12-4 with TRBJ2-3, with D possibly matching TRBD2 (5 bases). Trimming left V 6 bases short and J 2 bases short, with 18 bases between. The CDR3 extends over 16 amino acids. The CDR3 DNA reads TGTGCCAGCAGCTCCGGCGAACTGAGGGCCACAGATACGCAGTATTTT. Translated, it gives CASSSGELRATDTQYF.

CDR3 sequence reads: CSGRPANNSPLHF. CDR3 nucleotide sequence: TGCAGTGGGCGTCCGGCGAATAATTCACCCCTCCACTTT. The rearrangement links TRBV20-1 to TRBJ1-6, with no clear D. The CDR3 spans 13 residues. CDR1 is DFQATT, CDR2 SNEGSKA, per germline (reference sequence). The V end was cut by 7 bases, the J end by 5 bases, with 12 bases between.